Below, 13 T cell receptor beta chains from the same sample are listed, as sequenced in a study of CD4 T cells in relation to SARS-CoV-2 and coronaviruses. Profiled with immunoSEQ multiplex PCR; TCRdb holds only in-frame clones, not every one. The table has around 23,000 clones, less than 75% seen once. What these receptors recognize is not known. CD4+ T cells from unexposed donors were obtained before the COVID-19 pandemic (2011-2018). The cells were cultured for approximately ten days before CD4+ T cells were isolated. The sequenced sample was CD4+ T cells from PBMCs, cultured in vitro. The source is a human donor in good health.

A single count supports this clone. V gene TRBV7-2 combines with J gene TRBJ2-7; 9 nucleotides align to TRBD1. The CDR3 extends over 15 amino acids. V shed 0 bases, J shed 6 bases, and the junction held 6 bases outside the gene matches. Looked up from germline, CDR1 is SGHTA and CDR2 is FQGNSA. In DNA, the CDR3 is TGTGCCAGCAGCTTAGCTAGCGGACAGGGGCGCGAGCAGTACTTC. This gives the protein CASSLASGQGREQYF.

CDR3 sequence: CASRIPGTENTEAFF. The CDR3 DNA reads TGTGCCAGCAGGATTCCCGGGACAGAAAACACTGAAGCTTTCTTT. This chain joins TRBV2 and TRBJ1-1; 7 nucleotides match TRBD1. Losses at the gene ends were 6 bases for V and 2 bases for J; bases not matched to a gene: 9. The CDR3 contains 15 residues. Germline values: CDR1 SNHLY, CDR2 FYNNEI.

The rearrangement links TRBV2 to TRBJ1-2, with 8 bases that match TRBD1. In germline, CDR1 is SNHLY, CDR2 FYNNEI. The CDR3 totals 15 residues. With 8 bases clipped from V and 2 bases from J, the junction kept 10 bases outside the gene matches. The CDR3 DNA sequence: TGTGCCAGCCGACCCGGGACAGGACGGAACTATGGCTACACCTTC. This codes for CASRPGTGRNYGYTF.

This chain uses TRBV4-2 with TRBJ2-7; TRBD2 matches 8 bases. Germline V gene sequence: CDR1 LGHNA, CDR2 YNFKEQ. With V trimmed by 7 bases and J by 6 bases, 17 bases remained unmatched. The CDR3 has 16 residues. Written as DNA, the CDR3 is TGTGCCAGCACTCCCAACCTGGGGAGCGGGAGCAGCGAGCAGTACTTC. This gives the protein CASTPNLGSGSSEQYF.

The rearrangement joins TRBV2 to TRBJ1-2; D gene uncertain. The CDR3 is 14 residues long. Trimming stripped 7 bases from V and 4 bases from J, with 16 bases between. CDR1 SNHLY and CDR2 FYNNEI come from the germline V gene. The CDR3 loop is CASTRTLWSYGYTF. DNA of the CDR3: TGTGCCAGCACCCGGACTCTCTGGTCCTATGGCTACACCTTC. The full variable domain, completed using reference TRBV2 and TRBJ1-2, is EPEVTQTPSHQVTQMGQEVILRCVPISNHLYFYWYRQILGQKVEFLVSFYNNEISEKSEIFDDQFSVERPDGSNFTLKIRSTKLEDSAMYFCASTRTLWSYGYTFGSGTRLTVV.

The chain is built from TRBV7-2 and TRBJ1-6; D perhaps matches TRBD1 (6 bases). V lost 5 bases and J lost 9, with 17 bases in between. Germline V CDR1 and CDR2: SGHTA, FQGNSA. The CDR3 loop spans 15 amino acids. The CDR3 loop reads CASSPGAIQGSPLHF. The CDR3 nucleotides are TGTGCCAGCAGCCCGGGGGCTATTCAGGGTTCACCCCTCCACTTT. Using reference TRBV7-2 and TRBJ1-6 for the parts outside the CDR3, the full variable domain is GAGVSQSPSNKVTEKGKDVELRCDPISGHTALYWYRQSLGQGLEFLIYFQGNSAPDKSGLPSDRFSAERTGGSVSTLTIQRTQQEDSAVYLCASSPGAIQGSPLHFGNGTRLTVT.

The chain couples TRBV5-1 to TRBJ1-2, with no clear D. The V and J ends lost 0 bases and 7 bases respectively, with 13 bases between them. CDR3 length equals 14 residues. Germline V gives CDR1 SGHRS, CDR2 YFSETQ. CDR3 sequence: CASSLDDLGGGYTF. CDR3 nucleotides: TGCGCCAGCAGCTTGGACGACCTCGGTGGTGGCTACACCTTC.

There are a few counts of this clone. The CDR3 protein is CSAPGTGGIRNTEAFF. In nucleotides, the CDR3 is TGCAGCGCCCCCGGGACAGGGGGTATTCGGAACACTGAAGCTTTCTTT. The chain combines TRBV29-1 with TRBJ1-1; 11 bases fit TRBD1. This CDR3 contains 16 residues. CDR1 and CDR2 from the germline V gene are SQVTM and ANQGSEA. The V gene end was trimmed by 7 bases and the J gene end by 1 base; junction bases not matched to a gene: 11.

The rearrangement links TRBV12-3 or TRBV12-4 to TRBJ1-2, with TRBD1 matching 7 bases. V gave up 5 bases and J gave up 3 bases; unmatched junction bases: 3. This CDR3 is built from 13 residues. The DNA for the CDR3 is TGTGCCAGCAGTCGACAGGGCCACTATGGCTACACCTTC. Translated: CASSRQGHYGYTF.

The CDR3 loop is CASSPGLGAGETQYF. In DNA form, the CDR3 reads TGTGCCAGCAGCCCCGGTTTGGGCGCCGGGGAGACCCAGTACTTC. The chain carries TRBV5-4 and TRBJ2-5, with D uncertain. V shed 4 bases and J shed 5 bases, with 18 bases lying between them. The CDR3 has 15 residues. Germline CDR1 is SGHNT and CDR2 is YYREEE (reference sequence).

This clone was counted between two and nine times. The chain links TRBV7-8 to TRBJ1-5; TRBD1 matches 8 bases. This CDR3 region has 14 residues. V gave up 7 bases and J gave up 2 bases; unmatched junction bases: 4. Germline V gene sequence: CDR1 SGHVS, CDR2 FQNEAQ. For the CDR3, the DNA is TGTGCCAGCACCCTGGGACAGGGCAATCAGCCCCAGCATTTT. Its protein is CASTLGQGNQPQHF. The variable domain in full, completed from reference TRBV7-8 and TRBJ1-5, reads GAGVSQSPRYKVAKRGQDVALRCDPISGHVSLFWYQQALGQGPEFLTYFQNEAQLDKSGLPSDRFFAERPEGSVSTLKIQRTQQEDSAVYLCASTLGQGNQPQHFGDGTRLSIL.

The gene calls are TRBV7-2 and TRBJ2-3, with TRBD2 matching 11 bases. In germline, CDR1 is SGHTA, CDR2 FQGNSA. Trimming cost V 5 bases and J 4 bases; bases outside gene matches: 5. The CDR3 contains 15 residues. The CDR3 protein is CASSQGLAGPDTQYF. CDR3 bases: TGTGCCAGCAGCCAAGGACTAGCGGGCCCAGATACGCAGTATTTT.

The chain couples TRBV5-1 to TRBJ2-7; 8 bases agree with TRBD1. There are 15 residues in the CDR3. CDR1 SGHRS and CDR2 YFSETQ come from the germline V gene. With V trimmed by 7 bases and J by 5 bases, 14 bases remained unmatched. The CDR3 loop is CASFGQGGFADEQYF. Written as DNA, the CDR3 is TGCGCCAGCTTTGGACAGGGCGGCTTTGCGGACGAGCAGTACTTC.